This is a list of T cell receptor beta chains from one sample in a study of blood T cell repertoires in COVID-19. Method: immunoSEQ multiplex PCR; TCRdb's copy keeps in-frame clones and lacks some. The repertoire consists of approximately 260,000 clones, with approximately 78% occurring once and the leading ten covering about an eighth. Sequencing used peripheral blood. These TCRs come from a woman aged 55-69 years with active or convalescent COVID-19. CDR3s include the opening cysteine and the closing phenylalanine or tryptophan. D genes are given only for firm matches. Clone size is shown for a subset of rows, as once, few, many or a class of expanded clone.

v_gene: TRBV9; abundance: once; j_gene: TRBJ2-1; d_gene: TRBD2; CDR3aa: CASSVATGGPSYNEQFF; CDR3nt: TGTGCCAGCAGCGTAGCTACGGGGGGGCCCTCCTACAATGAGCAGTTCTTC
v_gene: TRBV10-3; abundance: -; j_gene: TRBJ2-3; d_gene: TRBD2; CDR3aa: CAISDNPPGLADMGTDTQYF; CDR3nt: TGTGCCATCAGTGATAATCCACCGGGACTAGCGGATATGGGGACAGATACGCAGTATTTT
v_gene: TRBV7-9; abundance: once; j_gene: TRBJ2-7; d_gene: -; CDR3aa: CASSAEGASSYEQYF; CDR3nt: TGTGCCAGCAGCGCGGAGGGGGCAAGCTCCTACGAGCAGTACTTC
v_gene: TRBV30; abundance: -; j_gene: TRBJ1-6; d_gene: -; CDR3aa: CAWAGTGNSPLHF; CDR3nt: TGTGCCTGGGCCGGGACTGGGAATTCACCCCTCCACTTT
v_gene: TRBV19; abundance: -; j_gene: TRBJ2-2; d_gene: -; CDR3aa: CASSSLGSGELFF; CDR3nt: TGTGCCAGTAGTTCGCTCGGTAGCGGGGAGCTGTTTTTT
v_gene: TRBV24-1; abundance: -; j_gene: TRBJ2-3; d_gene: TRBD1; CDR3aa: CATSDSGTGNRVSTDTQYF; CDR3nt: TGTGCCACCAGTGACTCCGGGACAGGGAATAGGGTTAGCACAGATACGCAGTATTTT
v_gene: TRBV5-1; abundance: -; j_gene: TRBJ2-7; d_gene: -; CDR3aa: CASSLGHGDPYEQYF; CDR3nt: TGCGCCAGCAGCTTGGGCCACGGAGACCCCTACGAGCAGTACTTC
v_gene: TRBV7-9; abundance: -; j_gene: TRBJ1-3; d_gene: TRBD1; CDR3aa: CASSSNRGDGNTIYF; CDR3nt: TGTGCCAGCAGCTCTAACAGGGGGGATGGAAACACCATATATTTT
v_gene: TRBV9; abundance: -; j_gene: TRBJ1-1; d_gene: -; CDR3aa: CASSVEGRAGTEAFF; CDR3nt: TGTGCCAGCAGCGTAGAAGGCAGGGCGGGGACTGAAGCTTTCTTT
v_gene: TRBV10-1; abundance: -; j_gene: TRBJ2-7; d_gene: -; CDR3aa: CASSERTGASYEQYF; CDR3nt: TGCGCCAGCAGTGAGCGCACAGGTGCGTCCTACGAGCAGTACTTC
v_gene: TRBV6-2/TRBV6-3; abundance: -; j_gene: TRBJ1-5; d_gene: -; CDR3aa: CASSTGSGPQHF; CDR3nt: TGTGCCAGCAGTACCGGATCGGGGCCCCAGCATTTT
v_gene: TRBV7-9; abundance: -; j_gene: TRBJ1-3; d_gene: -; CDR3aa: CASSLAFNSGNTIYF; CDR3nt: TGTGCCAGCAGCTTAGCGTTCAACTCTGGAAACACCATATATTTT
v_gene: TRBV29-1; abundance: -; j_gene: TRBJ1-2; d_gene: TRBD1; CDR3aa: CSAQSGGSGYTF; CDR3nt: TGCAGCGCCCAATCAGGGGGCAGTGGCTACACCTTC
v_gene: TRBV19; abundance: -; j_gene: TRBJ2-1; d_gene: -; CDR3aa: CASSTPGGPVEQFF; CDR3nt: TGTGCCAGTAGTACTCCCGGGGGGCCCGTTGAGCAGTTCTTC
v_gene: TRBV7-8; abundance: -; j_gene: TRBJ2-3; d_gene: TRBD1; CDR3aa: CASSFLTGISTDTQYF; CDR3nt: TGTGCCAGCAGCTTCTTGACAGGGATCTCCACAGATACGCAGTATTTT
v_gene: TRBV29-1; abundance: -; j_gene: TRBJ1-2; d_gene: TRBD1; CDR3aa: CSLRTGAVGYTF; CDR3nt: TGCAGCCTTAGGACAGGGGCTGTCGGCTACACCTTC
v_gene: TRBV4-3; abundance: -; j_gene: TRBJ2-5; d_gene: TRBD2; CDR3aa: CASSQDLISGAWGETQYF; CDR3nt: TGCGCCAGCAGCCAAGATCTTATTAGCGGGGCCTGGGGAGAGACCCAGTACTTC
v_gene: TRBV6-1; abundance: -; j_gene: TRBJ1-4; d_gene: TRBD1; CDR3aa: CASRRQGNGNEKLFF; CDR3nt: TGTGCCAGCAGACGACAGGGGAATGGTAATGAAAAACTGTTTTTT
v_gene: TRBV30; abundance: few; j_gene: TRBJ1-5; d_gene: TRBD1; CDR3aa: CAWSVTGGWPQHF; CDR3nt: TGTGCCTGGAGTGTTACAGGGGGATGGCCCCAGCATTTT
v_gene: TRBV6-5; abundance: few; j_gene: TRBJ1-1; d_gene: -; CDR3aa: CASSFRSDSLGIF; CDR3nt: TGTGCCAGCAGTTTTAGGTCAGACAGTTTGGGCATTTTT
v_gene: TRBV9; abundance: -; j_gene: TRBJ2-5; d_gene: -; CDR3aa: CASSVGGGVRSGETQYF; CDR3nt: TGTGCCAGCAGCGTAGGGGGCGGGGTCAGGTCGGGAGAGACCCAGTACTTC
v_gene: TRBV27; abundance: few; j_gene: TRBJ1-2; d_gene: TRBD1; CDR3aa: CATAWTGTGTIGYTF; CDR3nt: TGTGCCACCGCATGGACCGGGACAGGGACTATAGGCTACACCTTC
v_gene: TRBV28; abundance: -; j_gene: TRBJ1-6; d_gene: TRBD1; CDR3aa: CASSRDSSLNSPLHF; CDR3nt: TGTGCCAGCAGCCGGGACAGCAGTCTTAATTCACCCCTCCACTTT
v_gene: TRBV6-2/TRBV6-3; abundance: -; j_gene: TRBJ1-1; d_gene: -; CDR3aa: CASSYPRLYGNTEAFF; CDR3nt: TGTGCCAGCAGTTATCCCCGACTCTACGGGAACACTGAAGCTTTCTTT
v_gene: TRBV5-1; abundance: -; j_gene: TRBJ2-3; d_gene: TRBD2; CDR3aa: CASSPWLAGPNTADTQYF; CDR3nt: TGCGCCAGCAGCCCCTGGCTAGCGGGGCCCAACACGGCAGATACGCAGTATTTT
v_gene: TRBV7-2; abundance: -; j_gene: TRBJ2-1; d_gene: TRBD2; CDR3aa: CASSVGVAGGQGEQFF; CDR3nt: TGTGCCAGCAGCGTCGGAGTAGCGGGGGGGCAAGGTGAGCAGTTCTTC
v_gene: TRBV4-1; abundance: -; j_gene: TRBJ1-1; d_gene: TRBD1; CDR3aa: CASTLGGNRGNTEAFF; CDR3nt: TGCGCCAGCACTCTTGGCGGGAACAGGGGGAACACTGAAGCTTTCTTT
v_gene: TRBV6-5; abundance: -; j_gene: TRBJ1-2; d_gene: TRBD1; CDR3aa: CASSWTGAYGYTF; CDR3nt: TGTGCCAGCAGTTGGACAGGGGCCTATGGCTACACCTTC
v_gene: TRBV30; abundance: -; j_gene: TRBJ1-2; d_gene: -; CDR3aa: CAWSVVVSAGYTF; CDR3nt: TGTGCCTGGAGTGTAGTGGTTAGCGCCGGCTACACCTTC
v_gene: TRBV4-1; abundance: -; j_gene: TRBJ1-4; d_gene: -; CDR3aa: CASSQARVATNEKLFF; CDR3nt: TGCGCCAGCAGCCAAGCCAGGGTTGCAACTAATGAAAAACTGTTTTTT
v_gene: TRBV5-1; abundance: -; j_gene: TRBJ2-3; d_gene: TRBD1; CDR3aa: CASSLAGTGGTDTQYF; CDR3nt: TGCGCCAGCAGCTTGGCCGGGACAGGGGGAACAGATACGCAGTATTTT
v_gene: TRBV18; abundance: -; j_gene: TRBJ1-4; d_gene: -; CDR3aa: CASSSRGNEKLFF; CDR3nt: TGTGCCAGCTCGAGCAGGGGTAATGAAAAACTGTTTTTT
v_gene: TRBV4-2; abundance: once; j_gene: TRBJ1-3; d_gene: -; CDR3aa: CASSQEIILSGNTIYF; CDR3nt: TGTGCCAGCAGCCAAGAGATCATACTCTCTGGAAACACCATATATTTT